This T cell receptor (beta chain) was captured in a study of T cell clonality in common variable immunodeficiency. CDR1 SGHRS and CDR2 YFSETQ come from the germline V gene. The CDR3 is 13 amino acids. J gave up 9 bases and V 3 bases, and 5 bases lay outside the gene matches. Here immunoSEQ multiplex PCR was the method, and the copy in TCRdb shows in-frame clones only, minus some. The specimen gives under 50,000 clones without singletons; the ten biggest hold approximately 0.68%. General observations from the study: CVID subjects had higher TCRbeta clonality than healthy controls, most marked in about a third. Repertoire-complication correlations in CVID were limited by patient heterogeneity. T cell subpopulation sequencing would be needed to explain CVID clonality.

This clone was counted many times. The antigen is undetermined. The read is 3 residues too short to cover the CDR3 end, so that end is filled in from the germline J gene. The chain combines TRBV5-1 with TRBJ2-1; 8 bases are a match to TRBD2. Sequencing used peripheral blood mononuclear cells. The sequence derives from a person aged 18 to 70 in good health. The covered CDR3 bases are TGCGCCAGCAGCTACGGGGGGGCCGTTGAG. Encoded protein: CASSYGGAVE. In full, the CDR3 reads CASSYGGAVEQFF.